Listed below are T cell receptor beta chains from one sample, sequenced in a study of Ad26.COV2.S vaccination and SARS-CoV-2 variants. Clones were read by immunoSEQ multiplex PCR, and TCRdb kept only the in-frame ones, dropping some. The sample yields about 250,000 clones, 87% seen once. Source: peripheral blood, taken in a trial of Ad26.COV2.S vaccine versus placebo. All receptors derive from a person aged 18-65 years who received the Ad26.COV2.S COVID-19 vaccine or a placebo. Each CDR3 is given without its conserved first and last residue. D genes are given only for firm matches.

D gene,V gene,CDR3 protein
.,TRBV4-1,ASSLTSLGNNQPQH
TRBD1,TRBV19,ASSITWTGNYGYT
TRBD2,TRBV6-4,ASSGIAGANTGELF
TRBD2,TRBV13,ASSPGLSGEQY
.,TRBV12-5,ASGLGETQY
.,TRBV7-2,ASSAQAGTDTQY
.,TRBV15,ATSRGPGRGTEAF
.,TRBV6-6,ASRGAMNTEAF
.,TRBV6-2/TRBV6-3,ASSYYRFNYGYT
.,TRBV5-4,ASSTWAEGSPLH
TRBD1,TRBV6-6,ASSSRDRGYQPQH
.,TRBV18,ASSPGLSSAGELF
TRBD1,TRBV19,ASNPAGGWNGYT
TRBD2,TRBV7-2,ASSLAGTSARGNEQF
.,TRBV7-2,ASSLAGVGYGGELF
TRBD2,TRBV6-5,ASSYSSAGAGELF
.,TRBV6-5,ASRKDSNNSPLH
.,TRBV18,ASSQTAGFSSYNEQF
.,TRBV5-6,ASSLAVDTQY
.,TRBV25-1,ASSERSVKETQY
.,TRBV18,ASSPEHLVNEQF
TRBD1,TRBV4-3,ASSQAGQGSASYNEQF
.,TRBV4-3,ASSQGHRENIQY
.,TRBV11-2,ASSYSLNSGAEQF
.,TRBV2,ASSEGGGSNQPQH
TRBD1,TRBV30,AWTLTGGGSPLH
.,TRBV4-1,ASSQGGSHRAGNTIY
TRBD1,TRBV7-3,ASRGQEPYNEQF
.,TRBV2,ASSEANSFNQPQH
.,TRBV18,ASSPPGAGSGNEQF
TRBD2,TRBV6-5,ASSYGYPRGGDEQF
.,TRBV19,ASSFGTASADYGYT